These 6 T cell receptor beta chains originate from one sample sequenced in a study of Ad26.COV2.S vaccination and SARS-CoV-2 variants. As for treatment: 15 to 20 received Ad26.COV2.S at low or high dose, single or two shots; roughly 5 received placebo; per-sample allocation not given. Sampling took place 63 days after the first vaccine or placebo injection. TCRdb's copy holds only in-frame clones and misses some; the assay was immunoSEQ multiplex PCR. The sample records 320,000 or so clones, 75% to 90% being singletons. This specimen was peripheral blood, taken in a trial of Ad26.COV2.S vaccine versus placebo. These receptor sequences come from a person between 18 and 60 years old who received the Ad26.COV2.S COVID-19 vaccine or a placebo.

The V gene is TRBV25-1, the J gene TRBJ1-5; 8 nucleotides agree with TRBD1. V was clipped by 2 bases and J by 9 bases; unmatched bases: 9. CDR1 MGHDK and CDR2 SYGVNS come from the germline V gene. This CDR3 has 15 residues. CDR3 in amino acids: CASSERGSGQGPQHF. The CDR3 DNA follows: TGTGCCAGCAGTGAACGTGGGTCCGGACAGGGGCCCCAGCATTTT. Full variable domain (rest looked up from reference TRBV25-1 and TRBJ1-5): EADIYQTPRYLVIGTGKKITLECSQTMGHDKMYWYQQDPGMELHLIHYSYGVNSTEKGDLSSESTVSRIRTEHFPLTLESARPSHTSQYLCASSERGSGQGPQHFGDGTRLSIL.

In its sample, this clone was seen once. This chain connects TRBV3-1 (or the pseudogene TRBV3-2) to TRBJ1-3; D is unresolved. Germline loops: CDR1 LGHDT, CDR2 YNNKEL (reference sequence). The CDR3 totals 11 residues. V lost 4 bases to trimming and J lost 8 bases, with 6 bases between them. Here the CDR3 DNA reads TGTGCCAGCAGCCTCCATGACACCATATATTTT. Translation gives CASSLHDTIYF.

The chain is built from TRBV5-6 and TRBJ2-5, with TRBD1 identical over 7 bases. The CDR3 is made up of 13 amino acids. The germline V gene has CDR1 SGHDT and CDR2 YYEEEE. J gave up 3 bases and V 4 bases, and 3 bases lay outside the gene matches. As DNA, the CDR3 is TGTGCCAGCAGCCGGGACAGAAAAGAGACCCAGTACTTC. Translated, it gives CASSRDRKETQYF.

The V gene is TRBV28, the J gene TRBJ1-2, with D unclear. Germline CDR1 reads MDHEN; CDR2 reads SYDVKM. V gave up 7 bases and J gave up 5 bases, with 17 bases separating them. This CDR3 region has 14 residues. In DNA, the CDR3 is TGTGCCAGCAACAACGAGCTAACGGGGTATGGCTACACCTTC. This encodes CASNNELTGYGYTF.

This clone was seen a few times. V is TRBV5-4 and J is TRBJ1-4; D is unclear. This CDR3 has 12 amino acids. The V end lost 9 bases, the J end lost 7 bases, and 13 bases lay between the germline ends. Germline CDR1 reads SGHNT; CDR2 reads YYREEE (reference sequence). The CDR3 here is CATGSDGEKLFF. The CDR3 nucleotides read TGTGCCACCGGGAGCGACGGTGAAAAACTGTTTTTT.

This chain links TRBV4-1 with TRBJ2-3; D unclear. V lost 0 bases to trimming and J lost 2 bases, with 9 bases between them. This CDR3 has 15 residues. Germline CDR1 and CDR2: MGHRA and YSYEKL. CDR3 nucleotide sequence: TGCGCCAGCAGCCAAGAAGAGCCTTACACAGATACGCAGTATTTT. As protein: CASSQEEPYTDTQYF.